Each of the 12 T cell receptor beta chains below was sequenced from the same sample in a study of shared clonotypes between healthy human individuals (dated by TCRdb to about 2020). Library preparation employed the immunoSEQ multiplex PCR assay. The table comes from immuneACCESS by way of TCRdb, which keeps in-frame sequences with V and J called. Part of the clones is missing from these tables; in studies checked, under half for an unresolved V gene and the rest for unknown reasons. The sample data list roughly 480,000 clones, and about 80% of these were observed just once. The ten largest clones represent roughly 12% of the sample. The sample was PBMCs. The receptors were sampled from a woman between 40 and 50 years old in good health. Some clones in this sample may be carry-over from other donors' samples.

The CDR3 coding sequence is TGTGCCTGGAAAAGACACTTCTCTGGAAACACCATATATTTT. This encodes CAWKRHFSGNTIYF. V usage is TRBV30 and J usage is TRBJ1-3; no firm D call. The CDR3 runs 14 residues. The germline gives CDR1 GTSNPN, CDR2 SVGIG (reference sequence). V gave up 4 bases and J gave up 0 bases, with 10 bases separating them.

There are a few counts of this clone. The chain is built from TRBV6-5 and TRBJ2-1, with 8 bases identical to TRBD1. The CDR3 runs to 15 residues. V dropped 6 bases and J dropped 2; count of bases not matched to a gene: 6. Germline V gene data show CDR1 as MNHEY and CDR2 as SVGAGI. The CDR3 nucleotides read TGTGCCAGCAGGTCCGGGACAGGCGCCTACAATGAGCAGTTCTTC. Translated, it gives CASRSGTGAYNEQFF.

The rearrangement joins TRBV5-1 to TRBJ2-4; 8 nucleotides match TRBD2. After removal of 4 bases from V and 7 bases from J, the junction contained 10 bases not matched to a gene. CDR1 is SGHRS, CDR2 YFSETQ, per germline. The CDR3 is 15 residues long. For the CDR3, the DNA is TGCGCCAGCAGCCCGGGAGGGGAGAGTTTGAACATTCAGTACTTC. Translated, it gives CASSPGGESLNIQYF.

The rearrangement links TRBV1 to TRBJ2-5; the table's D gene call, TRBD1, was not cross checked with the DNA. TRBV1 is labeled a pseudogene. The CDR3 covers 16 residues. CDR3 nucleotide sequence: TGCACCAGCAGGCGCTACAGGGGACTGGGGCAAGAGACCCAGTACTTC. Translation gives CTSRRYRGLGQETQYF.

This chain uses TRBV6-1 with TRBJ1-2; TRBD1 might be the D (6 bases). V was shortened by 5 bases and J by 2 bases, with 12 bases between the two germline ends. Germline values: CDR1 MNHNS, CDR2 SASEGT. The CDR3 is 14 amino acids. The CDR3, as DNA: TGTGCCAGCAGTAACCCAGACAGGAACTATGGCTACACCTTC. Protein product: CASSNPDRNYGYTF.

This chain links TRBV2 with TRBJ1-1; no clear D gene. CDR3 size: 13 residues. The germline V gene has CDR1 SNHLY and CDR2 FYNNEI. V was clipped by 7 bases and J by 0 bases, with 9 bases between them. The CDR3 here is CASKEWVNTEAFF. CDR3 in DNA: TGTGCCAGCAAGGAGTGGGTGAACACTGAAGCTTTCTTT.

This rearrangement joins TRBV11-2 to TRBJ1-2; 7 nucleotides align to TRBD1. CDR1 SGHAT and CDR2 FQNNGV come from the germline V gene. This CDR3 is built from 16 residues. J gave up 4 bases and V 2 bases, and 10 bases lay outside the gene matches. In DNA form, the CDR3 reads TGTGCCAGCAGCTTAATAGGGACAGCTGGAACCTATGGCTACACCTTC. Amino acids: CASSLIGTAGTYGYTF.

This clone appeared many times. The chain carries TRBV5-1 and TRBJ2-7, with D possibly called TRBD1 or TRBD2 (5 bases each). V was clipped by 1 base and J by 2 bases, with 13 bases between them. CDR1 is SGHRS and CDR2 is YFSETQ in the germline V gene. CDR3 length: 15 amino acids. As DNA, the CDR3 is TGCGCCAGCAGCTTGAATGCAGGGAGTCCCTACGAGCAGTACTTC. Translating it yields CASSLNAGSPYEQYF.

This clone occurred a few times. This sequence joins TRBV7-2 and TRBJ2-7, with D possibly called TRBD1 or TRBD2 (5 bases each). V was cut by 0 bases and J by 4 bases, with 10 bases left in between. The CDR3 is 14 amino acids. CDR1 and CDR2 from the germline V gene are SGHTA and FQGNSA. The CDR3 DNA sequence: TGTGCCAGCAGCTTAGCAGGGACCCTATACGAGCAGTACTTC. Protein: CASSLAGTLYEQYF.

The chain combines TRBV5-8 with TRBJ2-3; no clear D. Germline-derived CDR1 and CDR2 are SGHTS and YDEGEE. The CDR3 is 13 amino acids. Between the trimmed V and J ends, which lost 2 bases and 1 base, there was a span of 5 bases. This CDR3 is CASSLRGTDTQYF. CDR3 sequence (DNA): TGTGCCAGCAGCTTAAGGGGCACAGATACGCAGTATTTT.

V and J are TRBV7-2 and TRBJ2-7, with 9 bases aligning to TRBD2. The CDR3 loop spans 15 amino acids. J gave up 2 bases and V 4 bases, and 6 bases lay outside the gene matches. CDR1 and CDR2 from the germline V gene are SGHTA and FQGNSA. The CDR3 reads CASSSGGTSTYEQYF. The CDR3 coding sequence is TGTGCCAGCAGCTCAGGGGGGACTAGCACCTACGAGCAGTACTTC. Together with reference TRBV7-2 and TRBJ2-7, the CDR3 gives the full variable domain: GAGVSQSPSNKVTEKGKDVELRCDPISGHTALYWYRQSLGQGLEFLIYFQGNSAPDKSGLPSDRFSAERTGGSVSTLTIQRTQQEDSAVYLCASSSGGTSTYEQYFGPGTRLTVT.

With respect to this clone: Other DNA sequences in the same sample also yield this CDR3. As DNA, the CDR3 is TGTGCCAGCAGCGTAGATCTGGCGGGAGGGACAGATACGCAGTATTTT. Its translation is CASSVDLAGGTDTQYF. The chain links TRBV9 to TRBJ2-3; 9 nucleotides align to TRBD2. CDR1 is SGDLS and CDR2 is YYNGEE in the germline V gene. The CDR3 runs to 16 residues. Trimming cost V 0 bases and J 3 bases; bases outside gene matches: 5.